What follows are 5 T cell receptor beta chains derived from one specimen sequenced in a study of cytotoxic CD8 clonotypes in ibrutinib-treated CLL. Profiling relied on immunoSEQ multiplex PCR, and the TCRdb table lists in-frame clones only, not all of them. The sample includes about 140,000 clones, approximately 75% of them seen just once. Sample: PBMCs, taken after 12 months of ibrutinib treatment. These TCRs come from a human donor with chronic lymphocytic leukemia.

The chain couples TRBV9 to TRBJ1-1, with D possibly TRBD1 on 6 matching bases. The CDR3 spans 13 residues. CDR1 is SGDLS, CDR2 YYNGEE, per germline. V lost 3 bases and J 8 bases, leaving 14 bases between the germline ends. CDR3 bases: TGTGCCAGCAGCGCCCGAGTGGGGACAGAAGCTTTCTTT. It encodes CASSARVGTEAFF. Supplemented by reference TRBV9 and TRBJ1-1, the full variable domain reads DSGVTQTPKHLITATGQRVTLRCSPRSGDLSVYWYQQSLDQGLQFLIQYYNGEERAKGNILERFSAQQFPDLHSELNLSSLELGDSALYFCASSARVGTEAFFGQGTRLTVV.

The chain joins TRBV7-2 to TRBJ1-4; TRBD1 matches at 7 bases. CDR3 length equals 14 residues. The trim removed 1 base at V and 5 bases at J, leaving 1 base unmatched. From germline, CDR1 is SGHTA and CDR2 FQGNSA. CDR3 nucleotide sequence: TGTGCCAGCAGCTTAGACAGGGGCAATGAAAAACTGTTTTTT. It is translated as CASSLDRGNEKLFF.

This clone was seen only a few times. V is TRBV9 and J is TRBJ1-3; 9 bases are a match to TRBD1. J lost 2 bases, V lost 6 bases, and 3 bases had no gene match. The CDR3 is 14 amino acids. Per germline, CDR1 SGDLS and CDR2 YYNGEE. CDR3 DNA: TGTGCCAGCACCCGGGACAGGGCTGGAAACACCATATATTTT. Its translation: CASTRDRAGNTIYF.

The rearrangement joins TRBV15 to TRBJ2-3; unclear D gene. Germline V gives CDR1 LNHNV, CDR2 YYDKDF (reference sequence). CDR3 length: 16 residues. Trimming cost V 0 bases and J 1 base, with 11 bases left between them. The CDR3 here is CATSRDDGQGTDTQYF. The CDR3 DNA sequence: TGTGCCACCAGCAGAGATGATGGGCAGGGCACAGATACGCAGTATTTT.

This clone was found once. The V call is TRBV28, the J call TRBJ1-2; D uncertain. V lost 7 bases and J 4 bases, leaving 7 bases between the germline ends. This CDR3 is built from 11 residues. CDR1 MDHEN and CDR2 SYDVKM come from the germline V gene. CDR3 protein: CASNGVYGYTF. In DNA form, the CDR3 reads TGTGCCAGCAATGGAGTCTATGGCTACACCTTC.